This T cell receptor beta chain was observed in a study of neurological immune-mediated disorders. Time point denoted: technical triplicate 1. A total of 2 million PBMCs stored at -80 degrees C provided the unsorted libraries. Germline assignment: CDR1 LNHDA and CDR2 SQIVND (reference sequence). There are 12 residues in the CDR3. The V and J ends lost 3 bases and 6 bases respectively, with 8 bases between them. This clonotype showed up many times. Its specificity is not known. Study-wide results and caveats: While HTLV-1-associated myelopathy showed the greatest TCR clonal expansion, multiple sclerosis showed the least, falling below healthy controls.

cDNA was made by 5'RACE with 10-nucleotide random UMIs. Every sequencing run produced over 190 million TCR-beta sequences, and the sequences from any one run covered 15-18 subjects. In TCRdb, the 5' RACE reads were re-called with MiXCR into one record per CDR3 protein. The sample lists fewer than 50,000 distinct CDR3 sequences, around 10% occurring once. Sequencing input: PBMCs. The TCR originated in a man aged 55-75 years with HTLV-1-associated myelopathy (HAM/TSP). V is TRBV19 and J is TRBJ1-1, with D possibly being TRBD1 (6 bases). The CDR3 region is CASSIRGPEAFF. DNA for the CDR3: TGTGCCAGTAGTATCAGGGGTCCTGAAGCTTTCTTT.